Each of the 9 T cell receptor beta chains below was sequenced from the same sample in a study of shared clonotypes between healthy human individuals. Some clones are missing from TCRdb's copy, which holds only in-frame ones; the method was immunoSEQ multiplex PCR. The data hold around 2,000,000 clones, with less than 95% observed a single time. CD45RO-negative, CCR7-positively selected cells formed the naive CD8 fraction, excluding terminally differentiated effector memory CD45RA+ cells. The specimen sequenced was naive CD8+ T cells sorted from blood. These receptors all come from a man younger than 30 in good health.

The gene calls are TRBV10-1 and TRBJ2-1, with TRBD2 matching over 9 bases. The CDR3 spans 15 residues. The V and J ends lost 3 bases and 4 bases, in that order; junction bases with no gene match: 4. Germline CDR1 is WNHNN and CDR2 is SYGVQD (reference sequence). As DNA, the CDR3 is TGCGCCAGCAGTGAAGAGCGGGAGGTTTACAATGAGCAGTTCTTC. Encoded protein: CASSEEREVYNEQFF.

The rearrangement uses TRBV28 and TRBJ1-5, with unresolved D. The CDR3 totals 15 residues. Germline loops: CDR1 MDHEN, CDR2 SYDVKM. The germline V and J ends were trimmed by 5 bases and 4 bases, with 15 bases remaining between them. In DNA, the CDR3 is TGTGCCAGCAGTCCGGGGTTTGAGGGAAATCAGCCCCAGCATTTT. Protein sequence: CASSPGFEGNQPQHF.

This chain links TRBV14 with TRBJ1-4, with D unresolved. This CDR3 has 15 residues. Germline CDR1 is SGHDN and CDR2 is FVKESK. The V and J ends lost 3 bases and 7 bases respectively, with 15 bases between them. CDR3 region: CASSQRALGSEKLFF. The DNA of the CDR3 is TGTGCCAGCAGCCAGAGGGCCCTGGGGAGTGAAAAACTGTTTTTT.

As DNA, the CDR3 is TGTGCCAGCAGCTCACAGGCCGGGGTCCGTGGGACAGATACGCAGTATTTT. Translation: CASSSQAGVRGTDTQYF. This chain connects TRBV7-9 to TRBJ2-3, with D perhaps given as TRBD1 or TRBD2 (5 bases each). V lost 4 bases to trimming and J lost 3 bases, with 20 bases between them. The CDR3 is made up of 17 amino acids. Germline lookup yields CDR1 SEHNR and CDR2 FQNEAQ (reference sequence). Filled out from reference TRBV7-9 and TRBJ2-3, the complete variable domain reads DTGVSQNPRHKITKRGQNVTFRCDPISEHNRLYWYRQTLGQGPEFLTYFQNEAQLEKSRLLSDRFSAERPKGSFSTLEIQRTEQGDSAMYLCASSSQAGVRGTDTQYFGPGTRLTVL.

CDR3 sequence: CASSQLAGPYEQYF. DNA for the CDR3: TGTGCCAGCAGCCAACTAGCGGGGCCCTACGAGCAGTACTTC. The J gene is TRBJ2-7, the V gene TRBV9, with 10 bases that match TRBD2. Losses at the gene ends were 4 bases for V and 2 bases for J; bases not matched to a gene: 3. CDR3 length equals 14 residues. Germline CDR1 reads SGDLS; CDR2 reads YYNGEE.

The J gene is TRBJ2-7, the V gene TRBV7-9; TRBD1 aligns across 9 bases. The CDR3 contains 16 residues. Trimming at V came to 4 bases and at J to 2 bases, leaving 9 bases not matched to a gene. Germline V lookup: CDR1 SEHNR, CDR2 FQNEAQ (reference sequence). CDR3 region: CASSSERDRATYEQYF. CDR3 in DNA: TGTGCCAGCAGCTCAGAGAGGGACAGGGCGACCTACGAGCAGTACTTC.

CDR3 nucleotide sequence: TGTGCCAGCACCCCGAAGGGGGGGGACCAGTTCTTC. Encoded protein: CASTPKGGDQFF. V gene TRBV9 combines with J gene TRBJ2-1; perhaps TRBD2 as D (7 bases). Germline loops: CDR1 SGDLS, CDR2 YYNGEE. Trimming took 6 bases from V and 13 from J, leaving 17 bases between them. The CDR3 sequence is 12 residues long.

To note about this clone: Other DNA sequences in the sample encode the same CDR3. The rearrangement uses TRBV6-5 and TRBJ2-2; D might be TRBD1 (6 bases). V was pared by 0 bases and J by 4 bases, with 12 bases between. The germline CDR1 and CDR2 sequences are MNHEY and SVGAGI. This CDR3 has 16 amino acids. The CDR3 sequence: CASSYSTGQITGELFF. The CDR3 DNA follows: TGTGCCAGCAGTTACTCTACGGGACAAATCACCGGGGAGCTGTTTTTT.

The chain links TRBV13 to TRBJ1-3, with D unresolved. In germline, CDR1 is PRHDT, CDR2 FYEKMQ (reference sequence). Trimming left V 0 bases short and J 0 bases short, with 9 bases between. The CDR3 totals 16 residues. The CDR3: CASSLGRGVSGNTIYF. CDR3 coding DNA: TGTGCCAGCAGCTTAGGCCGTGGAGTCTCTGGAAACACCATATATTTT.